The clone carrying this T cell receptor beta chain was observed a handful of times. The antigen remains undetermined. Measured with immunoSEQ multiplex PCR; TCRdb has only the in-frame clones, and not every one. The sample has approximately 26,000 clones, approximately 78% seen once. This sample is part of a study of T cells in localized non-small cell lung cancer. The study, taken as a whole, reports: With higher T cell density in blood came longer overall survival. Of the tissues analyzed, uninvolved adjacent lung showed maximal T cell clonality, greater than tumor.

This CDR3 contains 15 residues. V was trimmed by 6 bases and J by 7 bases, leaving 19 bases between them. Per germline, CDR1 MNHNS and CDR2 SASEGT. The input for sequencing was peripheral blood, taken before any cancer treatment. The receptor comes from a woman aged 35-75 years with stage I lung adenocarcinoma. This chain links TRBV6-1 with TRBJ1-5; the D gene is possibly TRBD1 (5 bases). CDR3 sequence (DNA): TGTGCCAGCAGCGACCGGGGCAGTAGAGCCCAGCCCCAGCATTTT. Translation gives CASSDRGSRAQPQHF.